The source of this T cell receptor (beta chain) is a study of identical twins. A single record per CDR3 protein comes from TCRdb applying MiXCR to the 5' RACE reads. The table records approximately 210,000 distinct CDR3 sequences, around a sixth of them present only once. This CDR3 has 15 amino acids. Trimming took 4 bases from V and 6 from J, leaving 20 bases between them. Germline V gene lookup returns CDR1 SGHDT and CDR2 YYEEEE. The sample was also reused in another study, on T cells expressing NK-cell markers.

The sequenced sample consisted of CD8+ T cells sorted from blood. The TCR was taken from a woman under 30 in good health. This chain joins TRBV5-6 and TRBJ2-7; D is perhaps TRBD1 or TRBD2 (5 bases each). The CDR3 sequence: CASSAGTIPSREQYF. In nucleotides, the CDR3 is TGTGCCAGCAGCGCCGGGACCATCCCCAGTCGCGAGCAGTACTTC. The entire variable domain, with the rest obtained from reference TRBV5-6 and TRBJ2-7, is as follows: DAGVTQSPTHLIKTRGQQVTLRCSPKSGHDTVSWYQQALGQGPQFIFQYYEEEERQRGNFPDRFSGHQFPNYSSELNVNALLLGDSALYLCASSAGTIPSREQYFGPGTRLTVT.